This TCR beta chain is from a study of blood T cell repertoires in COVID-19. Study overall: Both acute and convalescent COVID-19 samples were obtained from the United States, Italy and Spain. Sources were T cells, B-cell-depleted T cells, or PBMCs; the material itself was cDNA or gDNA.

The CDR3 is made up of 16 amino acids. Deletions cut 4 bases from V and 4 bases from J, with 16 bases between. Germline V CDR1 and CDR2: MNHEY, SVGAGI. As handled by the study authors: Reference gene primer amplification gave nucleated cell count estimates. This table comes from immunoSEQ multiplex PCR, and its TCRdb copy is limited to in-frame clones, with some not included. Clone size and V and J calls were adopted from that table, with D and trimming inferred from the DNA. The sample has about 44,000 clones, roughly four fifths seen once; the top ten hold roughly 47%. V is TRBV6-5 and J is TRBJ2-2; weak D call: TRBD1 (6 bases). Sequencing was performed on peripheral blood. This TCR was recovered from a human donor in a cohort sampled during active COVID-19. The chain's CDR3 is CASSSRRGGFTGELFF. The CDR3 nucleotides read TGTGCCAGCAGTTCCCGACGAGGGGGTTTCACCGGGGAGCTGTTTTTT.